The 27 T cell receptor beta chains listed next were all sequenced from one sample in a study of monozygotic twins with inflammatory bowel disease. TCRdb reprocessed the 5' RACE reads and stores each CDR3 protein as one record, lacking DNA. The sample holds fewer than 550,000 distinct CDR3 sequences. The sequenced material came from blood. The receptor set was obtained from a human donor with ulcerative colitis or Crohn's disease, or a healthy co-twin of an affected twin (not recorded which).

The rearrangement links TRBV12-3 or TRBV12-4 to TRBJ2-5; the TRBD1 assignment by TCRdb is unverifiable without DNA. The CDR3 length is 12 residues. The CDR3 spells CASGQTPGTQYF.

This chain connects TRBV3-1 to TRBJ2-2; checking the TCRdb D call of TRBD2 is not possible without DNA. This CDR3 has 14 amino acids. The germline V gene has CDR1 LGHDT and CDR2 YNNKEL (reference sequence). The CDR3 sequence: CASSTRTSGTQLFF.

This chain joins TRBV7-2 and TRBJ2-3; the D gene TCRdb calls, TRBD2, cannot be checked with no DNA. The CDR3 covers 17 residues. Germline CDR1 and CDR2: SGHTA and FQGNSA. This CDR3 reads CASSQGGGAGVTDTQYF.

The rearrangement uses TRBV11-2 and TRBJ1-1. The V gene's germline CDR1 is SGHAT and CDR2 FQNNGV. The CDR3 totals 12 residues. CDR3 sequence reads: CASSFVDTEAFF.

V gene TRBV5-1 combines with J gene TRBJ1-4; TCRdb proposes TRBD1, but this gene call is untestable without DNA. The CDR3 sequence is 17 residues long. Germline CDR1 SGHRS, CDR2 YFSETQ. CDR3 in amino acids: CASSLGRDSATNEKLFF.

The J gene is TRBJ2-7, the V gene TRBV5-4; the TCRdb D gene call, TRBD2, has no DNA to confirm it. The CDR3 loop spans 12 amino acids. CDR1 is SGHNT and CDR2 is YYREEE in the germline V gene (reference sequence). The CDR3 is CASSSVAGVQYF. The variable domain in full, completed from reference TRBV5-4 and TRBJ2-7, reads ETGVTQSPTHLIKTRGQQVTLRCSSQSGHNTVSWYQQALGQGPQFIFQYYREEENGRGNFPPRFSGLQFPNYSSELNVNALELDDSALYLCASSSVAGVQYFGPGTRLTVT.

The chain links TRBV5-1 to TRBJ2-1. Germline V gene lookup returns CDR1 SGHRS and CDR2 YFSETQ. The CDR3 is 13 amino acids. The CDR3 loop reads CASSLGPYNEQFF. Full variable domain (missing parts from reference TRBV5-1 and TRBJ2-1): KAGVTQTPRYLIKTRGQQVTLSCSPISGHRSVSWYQQTPGQGLQFLFEYFSETQRNKGNFPGRFSGRQFSNSRSEMNVSTLELGDSALYLCASSLGPYNEQFFGPGTRLTVL.

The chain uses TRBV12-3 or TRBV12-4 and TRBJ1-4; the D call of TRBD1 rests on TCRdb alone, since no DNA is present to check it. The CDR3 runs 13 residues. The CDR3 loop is CASNWAGGEKLFF.

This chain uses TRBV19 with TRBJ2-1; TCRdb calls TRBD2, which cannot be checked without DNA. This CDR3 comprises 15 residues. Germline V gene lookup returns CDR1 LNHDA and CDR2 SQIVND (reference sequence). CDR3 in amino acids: CARQGLAGEYNEQFF.

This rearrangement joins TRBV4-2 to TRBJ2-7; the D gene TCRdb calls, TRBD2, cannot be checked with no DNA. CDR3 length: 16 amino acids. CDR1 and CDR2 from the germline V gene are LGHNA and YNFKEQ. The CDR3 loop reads CASSQEGRVSSYEQYF.

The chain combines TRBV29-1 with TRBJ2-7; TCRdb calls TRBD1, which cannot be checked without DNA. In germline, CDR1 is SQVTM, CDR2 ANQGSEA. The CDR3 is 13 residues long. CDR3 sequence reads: CSVEDPGRRARYF.

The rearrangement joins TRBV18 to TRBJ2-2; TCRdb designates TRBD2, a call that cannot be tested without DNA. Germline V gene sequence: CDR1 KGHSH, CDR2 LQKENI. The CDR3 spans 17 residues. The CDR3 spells CASSPPRTSTHTGELFF.

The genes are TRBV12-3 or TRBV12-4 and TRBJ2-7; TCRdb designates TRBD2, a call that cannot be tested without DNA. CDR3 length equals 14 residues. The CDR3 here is CASRPTSEAYEQYF.

The CDR3 loop is CASSLNREVNTEAFF. This chain joins TRBV5-1 and TRBJ1-1; TCRdb's D gene call, TRBD1, goes unchecked for lack of DNA. Looked up from germline, CDR1 is SGHRS and CDR2 is YFSETQ. The length of the CDR3 is 15 residues. Full variable domain (outside the CDR3, taken from reference TRBV5-1 and TRBJ1-1): KAGVTQTPRYLIKTRGQQVTLSCSPISGHRSVSWYQQTPGQGLQFLFEYFSETQRNKGNFPGRFSGRQFSNSRSEMNVSTLELGDSALYLCASSLNREVNTEAFFGQGTRLTVV.

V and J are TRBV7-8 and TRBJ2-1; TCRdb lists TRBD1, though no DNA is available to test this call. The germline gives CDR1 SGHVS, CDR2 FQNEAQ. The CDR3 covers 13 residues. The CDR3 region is CASTPSSYNEQFF.

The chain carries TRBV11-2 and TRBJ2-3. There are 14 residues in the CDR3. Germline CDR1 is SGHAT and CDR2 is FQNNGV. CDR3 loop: CASTFSTSTDTQYF.

CDR3 protein: CASSSPTSGSTDTQYF. This chain links TRBV7-9 with TRBJ2-3; lacking DNA, the TRBD2 call made by TCRdb goes unchecked. The CDR3 contains 16 residues. Germline CDR1 reads SEHNR; CDR2 reads FQNEAQ (reference sequence).

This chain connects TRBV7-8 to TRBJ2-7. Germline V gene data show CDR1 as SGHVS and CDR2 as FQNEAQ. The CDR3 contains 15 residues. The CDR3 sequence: CASSFVDTKTYEQYF.

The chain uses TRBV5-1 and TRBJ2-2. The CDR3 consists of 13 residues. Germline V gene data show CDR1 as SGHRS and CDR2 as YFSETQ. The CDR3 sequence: CASSYGSAGELFF.

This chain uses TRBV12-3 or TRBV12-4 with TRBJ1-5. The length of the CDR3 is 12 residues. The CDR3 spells CASSFGDQPQHF.

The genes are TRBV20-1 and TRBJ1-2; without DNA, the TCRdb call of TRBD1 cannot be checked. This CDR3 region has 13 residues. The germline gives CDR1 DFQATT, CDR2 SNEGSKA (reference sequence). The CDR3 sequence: CSAQGTGVGGYTF.

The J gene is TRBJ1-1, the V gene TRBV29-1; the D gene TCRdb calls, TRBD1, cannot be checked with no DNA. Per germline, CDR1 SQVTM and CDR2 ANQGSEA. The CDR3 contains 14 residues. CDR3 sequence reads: CSVEDGQGITEAFF.

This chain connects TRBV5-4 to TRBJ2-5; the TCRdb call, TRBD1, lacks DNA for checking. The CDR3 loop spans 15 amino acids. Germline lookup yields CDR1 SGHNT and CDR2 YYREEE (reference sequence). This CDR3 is CASSLGGGVQETQYF.

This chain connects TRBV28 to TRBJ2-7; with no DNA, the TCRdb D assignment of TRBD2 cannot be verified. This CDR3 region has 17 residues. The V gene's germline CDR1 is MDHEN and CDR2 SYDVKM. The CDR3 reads CASSSQGARTSGSWGYF. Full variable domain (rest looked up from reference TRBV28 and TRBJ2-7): DVKVTQSSRYLVKRTGEKVFLECVQDMDHENMFWYRQDPGLGLRLIYFSYDVKMKEKGDIPEGYSVSREKKERFSLILESASTNQTSMYLCASSSQGARTSGSWGYFGPGTRLTVT.

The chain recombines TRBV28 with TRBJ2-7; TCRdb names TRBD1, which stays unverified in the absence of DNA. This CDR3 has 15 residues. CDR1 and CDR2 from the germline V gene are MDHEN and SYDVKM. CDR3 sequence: CASSLGQAIGAEQYF.

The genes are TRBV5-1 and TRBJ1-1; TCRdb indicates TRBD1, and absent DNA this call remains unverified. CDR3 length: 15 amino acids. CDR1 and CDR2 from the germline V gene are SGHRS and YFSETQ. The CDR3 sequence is CASSLAGGRVTEAFF.

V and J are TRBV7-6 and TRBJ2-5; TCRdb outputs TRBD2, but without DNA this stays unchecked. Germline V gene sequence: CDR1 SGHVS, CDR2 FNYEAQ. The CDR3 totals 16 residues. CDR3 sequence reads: CASSPGLAAPQETQYF.